Listed here are 5 T cell receptor beta chains from one sample, sequenced in a study of blood T cells in healthy people across ages (dated by TCRdb to the mid-2010s). The library was generated by 5' RACE. These reads were obtained on an Illumina HiSeq 2500. A second PCR of about 7 to 12 cycles was performed with a sample-barcoded 5' primer and a J-beta primer mix. Through fastp at Q25 and MiXCR, TCRdb rebuilt clones from the public reads, retaining in-frame beta chains. Each entry is one CDR3 protein sequence, shown with its most common DNA and genes. Recorded for this sample are about 680,000 distinct CDR3 sequences; 49% of them occurred a single time. Clones ranked in the top ten supply under 35% of the sample. The specimen sequenced was blood. Source of these receptors: a woman aged 55-69 years in good health.

This clonotype came up many times. DNA of the CDR3: TGTGCCAGCAGCCCCAGACTAGCGGGAGCCACTGAGCAGTTCTTC. This translates into CASSPRLAGATEQFF. The chain is built from TRBV7-2 and TRBJ2-1; 12 bases match TRBD2. Germline-derived CDR1 and CDR2 are SGHTA and FQGNSA. The CDR3 loop spans 15 amino acids. V trimming: 5 bases; J trimming: 9 bases; junction bases outside the gene matches: 8.

V gene TRBV20-1 combines with J gene TRBJ1-1; D unclear. CDR1 is DFQATT, CDR2 SNEGSKA, per germline (reference sequence). This CDR3 comprises 11 residues. V was cut by 5 bases and J by 4 bases, with 8 bases left in between. The CDR3 DNA reads TGCAGTGCTTGGCGTCTCACTGAAGCTTTCTTT. Its protein product is CSAWRLTEAFF.

V usage is TRBV9 and J usage is TRBJ2-7; 7 bases fit TRBD1. V lost 3 bases and J lost 2; bases outside the gene matches: 8. The CDR3 is 15 amino acids. The germline CDR1 and CDR2 sequences are SGDLS and YYNGEE. The DNA for the CDR3 is TGTGCCAGCAGCGGCCGTGGGGACAGAACCTACGAGCAGTACTTC. Its protein is CASSGRGDRTYEQYF. The complete variable domain, with remaining parts taken from reference TRBV9 and TRBJ2-7, reads DSGVTQTPKHLITATGQRVTLRCSPRSGDLSVYWYQQSLDQGLQFLIQYYNGEERAKGNILERFSAQQFPDLHSELNLSSLELGDSALYFCASSGRGDRTYEQYFGPGTRLTVT.

DNA of the CDR3: TGTGCCAGCAGCCGAGGAAAGGTATACACTGAAGCTTTCTTT. Protein: CASSRGKVYTEAFF. The chain is built from TRBV2 and TRBJ1-1, with D uncertain. CDR1 SNHLY and CDR2 FYNNEI come from the germline V gene. Trimming removed 6 bases from V and 3 bases from J, with 14 bases in between. The CDR3 consists of 14 residues.

The table lists this clonotype with a few counts. The J gene is TRBJ2-7, the V gene TRBV4-3; the D gene is possibly TRBD1 (6 bases). V was clipped by 0 bases and J by 6 bases, with 9 bases between them. Per germline, CDR1 LGHNA and CDR2 YSLEER. This CDR3 region has 13 residues. The DNA of the CDR3 is TGCGCCAGCAGCCAAGAACCCAGGGGCGAGCAGTACTTC. This gives the protein CASSQEPRGEQYF.